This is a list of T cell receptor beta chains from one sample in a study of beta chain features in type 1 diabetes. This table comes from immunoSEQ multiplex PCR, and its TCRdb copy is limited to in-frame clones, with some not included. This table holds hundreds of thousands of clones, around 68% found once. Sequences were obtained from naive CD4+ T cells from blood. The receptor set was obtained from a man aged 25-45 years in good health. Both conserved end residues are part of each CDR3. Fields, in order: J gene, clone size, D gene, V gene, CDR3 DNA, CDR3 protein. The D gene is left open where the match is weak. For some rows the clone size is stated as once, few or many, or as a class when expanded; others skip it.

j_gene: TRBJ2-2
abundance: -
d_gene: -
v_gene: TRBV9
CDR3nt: TGTGCCAGCTCTAACAGGGTTGACACCGGGGAGCTGTTTTTT
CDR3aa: CASSNRVDTGELFF

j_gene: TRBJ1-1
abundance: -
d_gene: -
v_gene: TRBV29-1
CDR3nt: TGCAGCGTTGGAAGGGGTATGGCCACTGAAGCTTTCTTT
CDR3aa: CSVGRGMATEAFF

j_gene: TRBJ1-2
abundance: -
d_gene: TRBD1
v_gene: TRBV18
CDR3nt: TGTGCCAGCTCAACGTCCGGGACAGGGAACTATGGCTACACCTTC
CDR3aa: CASSTSGTGNYGYTF

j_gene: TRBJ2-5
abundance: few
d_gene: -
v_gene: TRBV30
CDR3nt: TGTGCCTGGACCCTATCCTCGGTCGGACGGGAGACCCAGTACTTC
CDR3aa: CAWTLSSVGRETQYF

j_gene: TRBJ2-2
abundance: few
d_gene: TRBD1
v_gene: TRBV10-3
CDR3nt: TGTGCCATCAAGGGGACAGGGAACACCGGGGAGCTGTTTTTT
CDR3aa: CAIKGTGNTGELFF

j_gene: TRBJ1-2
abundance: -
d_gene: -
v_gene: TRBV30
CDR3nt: TGTGCCTGGAGTGGCCCCGGACGGGGCGATGGCTACACCTTC
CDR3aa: CAWSGPGRGDGYTF

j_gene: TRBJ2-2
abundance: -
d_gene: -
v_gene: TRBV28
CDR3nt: TGTGCCAGCAGAGGGTCCAGGGAGCTGTTTTTT
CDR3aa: CASRGSRELFF

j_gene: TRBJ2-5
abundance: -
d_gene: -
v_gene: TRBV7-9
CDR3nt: TGTGCCAGCAGTTTTCCGACAGATCAAGAGACCCAGTACTTC
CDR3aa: CASSFPTDQETQYF

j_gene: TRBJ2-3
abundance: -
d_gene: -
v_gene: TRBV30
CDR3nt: TGTGCCTGGAGTTTAACGGGACTCGGAGATACGCAGTATTTT
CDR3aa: CAWSLTGLGDTQYF

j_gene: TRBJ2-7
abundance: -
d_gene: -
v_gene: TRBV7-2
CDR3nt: TGTGCCAGCAGCTTAGCCCCTCGGGGCGAGAGCTCCTACGAGCAGTACTTC
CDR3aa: CASSLAPRGESSYEQYF

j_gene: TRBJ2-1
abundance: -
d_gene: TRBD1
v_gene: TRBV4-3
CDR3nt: TGCGCCAGTGGGTCAGGGGGTAATGAGCAGTTCTTC
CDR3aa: CASGSGGNEQFF

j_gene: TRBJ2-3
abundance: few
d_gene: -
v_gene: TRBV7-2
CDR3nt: TGTGCCAGCAGCTTAAGGTGGTACGGAGATACGCAGTATTTT
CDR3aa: CASSLRWYGDTQYF

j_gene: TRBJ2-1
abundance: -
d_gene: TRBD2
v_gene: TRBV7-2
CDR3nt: TGTGCCAGCAGCTATGGGACTAGCGGGAGTGGGACCGAGTTCTTC
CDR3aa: CASSYGTSGSGTEFF

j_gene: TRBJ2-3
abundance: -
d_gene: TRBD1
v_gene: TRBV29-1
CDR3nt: TGCAGCGTGGTCGCCACGACAGGGGACACGTACTCCTTGACAGATACGCAGTATTTT
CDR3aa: CSVVATTGDTYSLTDTQYF

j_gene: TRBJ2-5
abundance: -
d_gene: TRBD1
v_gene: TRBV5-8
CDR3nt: TGTGCCAGCAGCTTGGATGGGACAGGGGGCCGAGAGACCCAGTACTTC
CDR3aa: CASSLDGTGGRETQYF

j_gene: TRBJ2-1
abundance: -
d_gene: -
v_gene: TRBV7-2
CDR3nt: TGTGCCAGCAGCTCAAAGGGATCCTACAATGAGCAGTTCTTC
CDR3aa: CASSSKGSYNEQFF

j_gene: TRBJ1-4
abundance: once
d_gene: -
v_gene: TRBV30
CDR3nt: TGTGCCTGGAGTGGAACGACAGGCTCGCCTAATGAAAAACTGTTTTTT
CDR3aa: CAWSGTTGSPNEKLFF

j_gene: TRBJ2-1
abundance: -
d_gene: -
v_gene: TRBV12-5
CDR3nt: TGTGCTAGTGGTAGCTCTAACTCCTACAATGAGCAGTTCTTC
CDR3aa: CASGSSNSYNEQFF

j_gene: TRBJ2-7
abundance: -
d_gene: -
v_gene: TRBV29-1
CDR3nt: TGCAGCGTTGCTTTCGGGACATACTACGAGCAGTACTTC
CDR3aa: CSVAFGTYYEQYF

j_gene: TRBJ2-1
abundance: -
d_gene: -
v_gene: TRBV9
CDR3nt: TGTGCCAGCAGCGTAGAAGAGGGCTCCTACAATGAGCAGTTCTTC
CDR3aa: CASSVEEGSYNEQFF

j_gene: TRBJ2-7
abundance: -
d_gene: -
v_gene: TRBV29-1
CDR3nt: TGCAGCGTCCGGACCCCGCGGAAGGACGAGCAGTACTTC
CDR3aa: CSVRTPRKDEQYF

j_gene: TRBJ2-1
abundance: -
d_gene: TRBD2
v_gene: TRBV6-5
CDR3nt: TGTGCCAGCAGTCGGACTAGAGACAATGAGCAGTTCTTC
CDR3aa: CASSRTRDNEQFF

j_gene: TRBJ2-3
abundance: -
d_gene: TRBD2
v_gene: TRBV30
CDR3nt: TGTGCCTGGAGTGTACTCGGGACTAGAACAGATACGCAGTATTTT
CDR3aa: CAWSVLGTRTDTQYF

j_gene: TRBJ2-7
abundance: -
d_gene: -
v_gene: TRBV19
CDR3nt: TGTGCCAGTAGTATTGGAACGCTCTCCTACGAGCAGTACTTC
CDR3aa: CASSIGTLSYEQYF

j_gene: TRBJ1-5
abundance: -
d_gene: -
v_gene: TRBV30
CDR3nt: TGTGCCTGGAACCAGGGAGGAATCCAAAATCAGCCCCAGCATTTT
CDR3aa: CAWNQGGIQNQPQHF

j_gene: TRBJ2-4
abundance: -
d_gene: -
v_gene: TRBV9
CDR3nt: TGTGCCAGCAGCGGGGGACCGCTAGCCAAAAACATTCAGTACTTC
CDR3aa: CASSGGPLAKNIQYF

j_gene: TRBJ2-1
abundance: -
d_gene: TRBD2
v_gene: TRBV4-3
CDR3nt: TGCGCCAGCAGCCAAGATGGCACGGGGAAGCGGGGTTACAATGAGCAGTTCTTC
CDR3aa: CASSQDGTGKRGYNEQFF

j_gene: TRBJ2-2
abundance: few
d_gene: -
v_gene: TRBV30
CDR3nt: TGTGCCTGGAGTAGAACAGAAACCGGCCGGGAGCTGTTTTTT
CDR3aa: CAWSRTETGRELFF

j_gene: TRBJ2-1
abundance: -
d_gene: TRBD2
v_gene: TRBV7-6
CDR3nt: TGTGCCAGCACCCCTTGGGGCGGGGGGGGCAATGAGCAGTTCTTC
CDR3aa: CASTPWGGGGNEQFF

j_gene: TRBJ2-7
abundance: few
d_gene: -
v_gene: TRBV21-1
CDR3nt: TGTGCCAGCAGCAAAGAGGGACAGTACTTC
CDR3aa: CASSKEGQYF

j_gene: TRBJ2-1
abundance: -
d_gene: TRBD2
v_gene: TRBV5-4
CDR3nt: TGTGCCAGCAGCTCGCTATATCTACTAGCGGGGGGCTGGAATGAGCAGTTCTTC
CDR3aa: CASSSLYLLAGGWNEQFF